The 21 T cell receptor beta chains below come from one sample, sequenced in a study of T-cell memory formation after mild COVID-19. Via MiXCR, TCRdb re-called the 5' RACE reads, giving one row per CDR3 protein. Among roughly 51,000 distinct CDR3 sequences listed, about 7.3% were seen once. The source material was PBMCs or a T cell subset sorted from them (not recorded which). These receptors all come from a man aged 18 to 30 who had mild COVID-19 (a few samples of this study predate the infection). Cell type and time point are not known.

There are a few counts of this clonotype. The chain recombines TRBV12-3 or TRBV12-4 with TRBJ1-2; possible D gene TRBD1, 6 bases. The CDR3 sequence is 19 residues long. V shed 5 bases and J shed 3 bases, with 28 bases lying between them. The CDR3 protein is CASSPTRGLRGREDYGYTF. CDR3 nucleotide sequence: TGTGCCAGCAGTCCGACGAGGGGGTTGCGGGGACGAGAAGACTATGGCTACACCTTC.

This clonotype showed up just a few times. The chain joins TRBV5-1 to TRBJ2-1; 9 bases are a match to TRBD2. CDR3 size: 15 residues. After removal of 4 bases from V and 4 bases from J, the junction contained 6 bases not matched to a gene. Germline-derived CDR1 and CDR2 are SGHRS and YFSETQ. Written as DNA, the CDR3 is TGCGCCAGCAGCGGGGATAGCGGGGGTTACAATGAGCAGTTCTTC. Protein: CASSGDSGGYNEQFF.

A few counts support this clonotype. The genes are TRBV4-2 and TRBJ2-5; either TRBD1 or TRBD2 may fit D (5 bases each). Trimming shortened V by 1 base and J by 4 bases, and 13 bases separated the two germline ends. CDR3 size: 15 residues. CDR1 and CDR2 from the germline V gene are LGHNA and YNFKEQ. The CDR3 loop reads CASSQGDLRRETQYF. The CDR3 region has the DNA TGTGCCAGCAGCCAAGGGGACCTTAGGAGAGAGACCCAGTACTTC.

The DNA of the CDR3 is TGTGCCAGCAGCTTAGAAAGGCCTCTCGAATATTCACCCCTCCACTTT. Translation: CASSLERPLEYSPLHF. The V and J genes are TRBV7-8 and TRBJ1-6; D unresolved. Germline CDR1 SGHVS, CDR2 FQNEAQ. V lost 1 base and J 8 bases, leaving 15 bases between the germline ends. The CDR3 is 16 residues long. Drawing the rest from reference TRBV7-8 and TRBJ1-6, the complete variable domain is GAGVSQSPRYKVAKRGQDVALRCDPISGHVSLFWYQQALGQGPEFLTYFQNEAQLDKSGLPSDRFFAERPEGSVSTLKIQRTQQEDSAVYLCASSLERPLEYSPLHFGNGTRLTVT.

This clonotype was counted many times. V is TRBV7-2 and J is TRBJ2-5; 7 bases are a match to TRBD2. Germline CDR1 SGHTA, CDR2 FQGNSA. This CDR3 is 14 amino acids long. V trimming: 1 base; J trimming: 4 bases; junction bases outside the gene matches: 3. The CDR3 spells CASSLVGGGETQYF. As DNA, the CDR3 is TGTGCCAGCAGCTTAGTCGGCGGGGGAGAGACCCAGTACTTC.

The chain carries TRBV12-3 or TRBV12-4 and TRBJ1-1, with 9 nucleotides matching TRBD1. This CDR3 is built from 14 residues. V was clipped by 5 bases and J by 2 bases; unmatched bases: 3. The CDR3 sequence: CASSLQGANTEAFF. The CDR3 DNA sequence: TGTGCCAGCAGTCTACAGGGGGCCAACACTGAAGCTTTCTTT.

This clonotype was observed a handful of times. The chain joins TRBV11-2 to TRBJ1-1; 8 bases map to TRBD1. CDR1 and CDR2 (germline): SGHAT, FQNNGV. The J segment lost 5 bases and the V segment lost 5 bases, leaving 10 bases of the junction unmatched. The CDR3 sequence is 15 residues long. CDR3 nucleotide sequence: TGTGCCAGCAGCACATTCAGGGGGCAGAGGACTGAAGCTTTCTTT. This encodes CASSTFRGQRTEAFF.

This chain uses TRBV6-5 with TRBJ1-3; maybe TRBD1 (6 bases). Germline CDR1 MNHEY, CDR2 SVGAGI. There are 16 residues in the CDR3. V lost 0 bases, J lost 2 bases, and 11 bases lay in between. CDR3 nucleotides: TGTGCCAGCAGTTACTCGTCCCCAGGGGCTGGAAACACCATATATTTT. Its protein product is CASSYSSPGAGNTIYF.

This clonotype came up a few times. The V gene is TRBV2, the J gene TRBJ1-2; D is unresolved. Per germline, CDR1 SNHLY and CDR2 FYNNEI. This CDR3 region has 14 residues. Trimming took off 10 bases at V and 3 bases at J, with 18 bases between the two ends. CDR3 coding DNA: TGTGCCACCGAACACCAGGACGGAGACTATGGCTACACCTTC. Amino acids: CATEHQDGDYGYTF. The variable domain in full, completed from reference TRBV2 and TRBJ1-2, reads EPEVTQTPSHQVTQMGQEVILRCVPISNHLYFYWYRQILGQKVEFLVSFYNNEISEKSEIFDDQFSVERPDGSNFTLKIRSTKLEDSAMYFCATEHQDGDYGYTFGSGTRLTVV.

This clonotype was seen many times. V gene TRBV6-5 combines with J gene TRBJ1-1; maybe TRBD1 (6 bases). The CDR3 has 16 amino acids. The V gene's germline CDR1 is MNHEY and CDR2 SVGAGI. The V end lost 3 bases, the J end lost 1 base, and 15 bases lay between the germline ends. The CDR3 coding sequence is TGTGCCAGCAGTTATCTGACCAGGGGCCGGAACACTGAAGCTTTCTTT. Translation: CASSYLTRGRNTEAFF.

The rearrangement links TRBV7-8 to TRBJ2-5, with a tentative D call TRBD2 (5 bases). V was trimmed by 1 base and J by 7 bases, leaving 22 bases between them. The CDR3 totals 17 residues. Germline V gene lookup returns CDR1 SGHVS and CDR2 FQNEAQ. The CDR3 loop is CASSLVEGLARRVTQYF. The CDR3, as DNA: TGTGCCAGCAGCTTAGTAGAGGGTCTAGCTAGGAGAGTGACCCAGTACTTC.

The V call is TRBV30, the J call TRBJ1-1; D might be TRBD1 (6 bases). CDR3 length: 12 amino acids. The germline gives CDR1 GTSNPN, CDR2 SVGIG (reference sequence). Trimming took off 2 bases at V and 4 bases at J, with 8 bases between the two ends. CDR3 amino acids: CAWSRGGTEAFF. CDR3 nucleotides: TGTGCCTGGAGTCGAGGGGGCACTGAAGCTTTCTTT.

The chain's CDR3 is CASSLAGRETEAFF. Written as DNA, the CDR3 is TGCGCCAGCAGCTTGGCGGGGAGAGAGACTGAAGCTTTCTTT. The chain couples TRBV5-1 to TRBJ1-1; D not certain. Germline V gene data show CDR1 as SGHRS and CDR2 as YFSETQ. CDR3 length equals 14 residues. The ends were cut back, 0 bases at V and 5 bases at J, with 11 bases in the middle. Full variable domain (missing parts from reference TRBV5-1 and TRBJ1-1): KAGVTQTPRYLIKTRGQQVTLSCSPISGHRSVSWYQQTPGQGLQFLFEYFSETQRNKGNFPGRFSGRQFSNSRSEMNVSTLELGDSALYLCASSLAGRETEAFFGQGTRLTVV.

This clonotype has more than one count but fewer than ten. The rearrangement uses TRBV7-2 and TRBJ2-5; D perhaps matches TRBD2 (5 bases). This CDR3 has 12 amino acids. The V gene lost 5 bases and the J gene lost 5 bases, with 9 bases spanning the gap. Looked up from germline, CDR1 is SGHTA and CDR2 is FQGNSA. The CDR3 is CASSPSRETQYF. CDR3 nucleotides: TGTGCCAGCAGCCCTAGCAGGGAGACCCAGTACTTC. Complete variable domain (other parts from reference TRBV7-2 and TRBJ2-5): GAGVSQSPSNKVTEKGKDVELRCDPISGHTALYWYRQSLGQGLEFLIYFQGNSAPDKSGLPSDRFSAERTGGSVSTLTIQRTQQEDSAVYLCASSPSRETQYFGPGTRLLVL.

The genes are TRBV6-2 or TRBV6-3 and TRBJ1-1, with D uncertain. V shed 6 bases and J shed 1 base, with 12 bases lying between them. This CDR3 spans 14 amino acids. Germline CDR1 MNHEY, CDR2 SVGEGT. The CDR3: CASRHEGGNTEAFF. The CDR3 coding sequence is TGTGCCAGCAGACATGAAGGCGGGAACACTGAAGCTTTCTTT.

The CDR3 coding sequence is TGTGCCAGCAGCTTTAGAGCGGACTCTAGCACAGATACGCAGTATTTT. Encoded protein: CASSFRADSSTDTQYF. The rearrangement links TRBV7-2 to TRBJ2-3; D possibly corresponds to TRBD2 (5 bases). This CDR3 spans 16 amino acids. The V end was cut by 3 bases, the J end by 0 bases, with 13 bases between. Germline V lookup: CDR1 SGHTA, CDR2 FQGNSA.

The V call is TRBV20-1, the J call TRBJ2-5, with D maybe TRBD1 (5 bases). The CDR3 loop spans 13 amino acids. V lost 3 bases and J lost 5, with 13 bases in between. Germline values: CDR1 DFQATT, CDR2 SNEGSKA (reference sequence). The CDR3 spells CSASRQSAETQYF. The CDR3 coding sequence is TGCAGTGCTAGTCGACAGTCCGCGGAGACCCAGTACTTC.

The CDR3 protein is CSARELGDRGIYEQYF. CDR3 nucleotide sequence: TGCAGTGCTAGAGAACTAGGGGACAGGGGGATCTACGAGCAGTACTTC. This rearrangement joins TRBV20-1 to TRBJ2-7, with TRBD1 matching 11 bases. The germline V gene has CDR1 DFQATT and CDR2 SNEGSKA (reference sequence). The CDR3 has 16 residues. V lost 0 bases to trimming and J lost 3 bases; unmatched junction nucleotides: 7.

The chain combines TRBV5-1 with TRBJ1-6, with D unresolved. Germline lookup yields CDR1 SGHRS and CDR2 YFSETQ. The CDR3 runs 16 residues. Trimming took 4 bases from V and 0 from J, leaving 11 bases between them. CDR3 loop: CASSEDGSSYNSPLHF. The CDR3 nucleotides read TGCGCCAGCAGCGAGGACGGGAGCTCCTATAATTCACCCCTCCACTTT.

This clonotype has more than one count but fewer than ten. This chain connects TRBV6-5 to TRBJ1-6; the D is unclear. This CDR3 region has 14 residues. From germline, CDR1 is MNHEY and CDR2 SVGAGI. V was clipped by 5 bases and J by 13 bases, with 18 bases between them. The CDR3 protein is CASSPPLLGAPLHF. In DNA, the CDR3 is TGTGCCAGCAGTCCACCCCTGTTAGGAGCCCCCCTCCACTTT.

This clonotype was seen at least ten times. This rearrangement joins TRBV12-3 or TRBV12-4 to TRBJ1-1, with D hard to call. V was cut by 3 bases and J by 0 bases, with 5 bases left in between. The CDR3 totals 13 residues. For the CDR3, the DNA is TGTGCCAGCAGTTTGGAGATGAACACTGAAGCTTTCTTT. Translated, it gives CASSLEMNTEAFF.